This is a list of T cell receptor beta chains from one sample in a study of CD8 T cells in Susac syndrome. TCRdb re-analysed the immunoSEQ multiplex PCR reads in MiXCR, keeping a single row per CDR3 protein. The profile shows 150,000 to 200,000 distinct CDR3 sequences, around 94% of them singletons. The source material was CD4+ T cells from PBMCs. The receptors were sampled from a human donor with Susac syndrome. CDR3s include the opening cysteine and the closing phenylalanine or tryptophan. D genes are given only for firm matches.

j_call v_call d_call cdr3_nt cdr3_aa
TRBJ2-5 TRBV12-5 . TGTGCTAGTGGGGCTTGGGAGACCCAGTACTTC CASGAWETQYF
TRBJ2-2 TRBV2 . TGTGCCAGCAGGAGGAGGGCAGGGTCGACTAACACCGGGGAGCTGTTTTTT CASRRRAGSTNTGELFF
TRBJ1-6 TRBV30 . TGTGCCTGGAAGGACTCCCCGAGCCGTAATTCACCCCTCCACTTT CAWKDSPSRNSPLHF
TRBJ2-1 TRBV6-4 TRBD2 TGTGCCAGCAGTGGGGAAGCGGGGGCAGGGTATGAGCAGTTCTTC CASSGEAGAGYEQFF
TRBJ1-2 TRBV28 . TGTGCCAGCAGTCCACCGACGGCCCTTTCAAACTATGGCTACACCTTC CASSPPTALSNYGYTF
TRBJ1-4 TRBV29-1 TRBD1 TGCAGCGGGGGGACAGCAGGTGAAAAACTGTTTTTT CSGGTAGEKLFF
TRBJ2-7 TRBV5-1 TRBD2 TGCGCCAGCAGCTATCAGCGGGGGAGCTCCTACGAGCAGTACTTC CASSYQRGSSYEQYF
TRBJ1-5 TRBV12-3/TRBV12-4 . TGTGCCAGCAGCACGACAGGTTGGGGTCAGCCCCAGCATTTT CASSTTGWGQPQHF
TRBJ2-2 TRBV6-5 . TGTGCCAGCAGTCCAGGTTACACTAGCTCCGGGGAGCTGTTTTTT CASSPGYTSSGELFF
TRBJ2-5 TRBV20-1 . TGCAGTGCTAGAGTGTCGGGTGGGACCCAGTACTTC CSARVSGGTQYF
TRBJ2-1 TRBV12-3/TRBV12-4 . TGTGCCAGCAGCCCCGGGACGTGGTTCGGCACACACAATGAGCAGTTCTTC CASSPGTWFGTHNEQFF
TRBJ2-3 TRBV4-3 . TGCGCCAGCAGCCACGAGGGGCTAGCGGATACGCAGTATTTT CASSHEGLADTQYF
TRBJ1-1 TRBV7-2 . TGTGCCAGCAGCGGGATCCTCCGAAGCACTGAAGCTTTCTTT CASSGILRSTEAFF
TRBJ1-2 TRBV30 . TGTGCCTGGAGTAAGGAGAACTATGGCTACACCTTC CAWSKENYGYTF
TRBJ2-4 TRBV29-1 TRBD1 TGCAGCGTTGGGACAGGGGTAATAGGGCAAAACATTCAGTACTTC CSVGTGVIGQNIQYF
TRBJ1-2 TRBV7-6 . TGTGCCAGCAGCTTAGGAGGTGGAGGCTACACCTTC CASSLGGGGYTF
TRBJ1-6 TRBV6-5 . TGTGCCAGCAAGATCGGGACTCCTTATAATTCACCCCTCCACTTT CASKIGTPYNSPLHF
TRBJ1-4 TRBV25-1 . TGTGCCAGCAGTGACGGATCACCCGGTAATGAAAAACTGTTTTTT CASSDGSPGNEKLFF
TRBJ2-5 TRBV7-9 TRBD2 TGTGCCAGCAGCGGACTAGCGGAAGAGACCCAGTACTTC CASSGLAEETQYF
TRBJ2-5 TRBV12-3/TRBV12-4 TRBD1 TGTGCCAGCAGTCCGGGACAGCCGGAGACCCAGTACTTC CASSPGQPETQYF
TRBJ2-5 TRBV18 . TGTGCCAGCTCACCGCCCGGACAGCAAGAGACCCAGTACTTC CASSPPGQQETQYF
TRBJ2-5 TRBV5-6 TRBD2 TGTGCCAGCAGCTTGCGGACTAGCGGGGTCCAAGAGACCCAGTACTTC CASSLRTSGVQETQYF
TRBJ2-5 TRBV7-8 . TGTGCCAGCTCTACAGAGGGAGATAAGACCCAGTACTTC CASSTEGDKTQYF
TRBJ2-5 TRBV24-1 TRBD2 TGTGCCACCAGTGGGGTAGCGGGCCCAGGAGAGACCCAGTACTTC CATSGVAGPGETQYF
TRBJ1-5 TRBV3-1 . TGTGCCAGCAGTCCCAAAGTTAATCAGCCCCAGCATTTT CASSPKVNQPQHF
TRBJ1-2 TRBV2 . TGTGCCAGCAGGGTAGAGTATGGCTACACCTTC CASRVEYGYTF
TRBJ1-5 TRBV5-1 . TGCGCCCGGGGGGACATAGGAAATCAGCCCCAGCATTTT CARGDIGNQPQHF
TRBJ2-6 TRBV9 . TGTGCCAGCAGCGTAGCAGGGGTTAACTCTGGGGCCAACGTCCTGACTTTC CASSVAGVNSGANVLTF
TRBJ2-2 TRBV20-1 . TGCAGTGCTAGATCCGGTCCCGGGGAGCTGTTTTTT CSARSGPGELFF
TRBJ2-5 TRBV20-1 . TGCAGTGCTAGAGATCCCCGGACTTTTCAAGAGACCCAGTACTTC CSARDPRTFQETQYF
TRBJ2-7 TRBV13 . TGTGCCAGCAGCTCCTGGGGGCAGGGGGGGAGCAACGAGCAGTACTTC CASSSWGQGGSNEQYF
TRBJ2-1 TRBV5-4 TRBD2 TGTGCCAGCAGCTCTCTAGCGGGGAACTACAATGAGCAGTTCTTC CASSSLAGNYNEQFF
TRBJ1-6 TRBV12-3/TRBV12-4 TRBD1 TGTGCCAGCAGTCGGACAGGGGGATCACCCCTCCACTTT CASSRTGGSPLHF